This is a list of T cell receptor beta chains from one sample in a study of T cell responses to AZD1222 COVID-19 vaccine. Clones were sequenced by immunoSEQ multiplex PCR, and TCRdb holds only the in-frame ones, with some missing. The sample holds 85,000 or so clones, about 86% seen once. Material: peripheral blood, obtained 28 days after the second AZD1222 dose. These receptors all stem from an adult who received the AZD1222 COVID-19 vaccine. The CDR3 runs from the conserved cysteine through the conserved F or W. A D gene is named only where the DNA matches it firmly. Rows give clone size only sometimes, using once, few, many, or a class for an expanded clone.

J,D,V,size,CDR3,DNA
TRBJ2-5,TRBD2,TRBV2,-,CASSPFLAGQETQYF,TGTGCCAGCAGCCCCTTCCTAGCGGGACAAGAGACCCAGTACTTC
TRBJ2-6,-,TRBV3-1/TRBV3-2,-,CASSGPGTGANVLTF,TGTGCCAGCAGCGGCCCGGGTACTGGGGCCAACGTCCTGACTTTC
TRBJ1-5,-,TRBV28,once,CASSLGVAGVGNQPQHF,TGTGCCAGCAGTTTAGGAGTGGCAGGAGTGGGCAATCAGCCCCAGCATTTT
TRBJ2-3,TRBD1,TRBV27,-,CATKGTGVADTQYF,TGTGCCACCAAGGGGACAGGGGTCGCAGATACGCAGTATTTT
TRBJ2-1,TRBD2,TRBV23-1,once,CASSQSSRTRLYNEQFF,TGCGCCAGCAGTCAATCTAGCAGGACTAGGCTCTACAATGAGCAGTTCTTC
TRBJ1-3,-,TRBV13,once,CASSHRLGAAGNTIYF,TGTGCCAGCAGCCACAGACTAGGGGCGGCCGGAAACACCATATATTTT
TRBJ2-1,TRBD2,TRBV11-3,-,CASSLGFGSGGKSYNEQFF,TGTGCCAGCAGCTTAGGTTTTGGTAGCGGGGGGAAATCATACAATGAGCAGTTCTTC
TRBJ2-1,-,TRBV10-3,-,CAIRDTVGNEQFF,TGTGCCATCAGAGACACTGTCGGAAATGAGCAGTTCTTC
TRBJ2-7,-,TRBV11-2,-,CASSLDGSAAAISYEQYF,TGTGCCAGCAGCTTAGACGGGTCCGCGGCAGCGATATCCTACGAGCAGTACTTC
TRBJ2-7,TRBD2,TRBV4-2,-,CASSQEAGGGNEQYF,TGTGCCAGCAGCCAAGAGGCCGGGGGGGGGAACGAGCAGTACTTC
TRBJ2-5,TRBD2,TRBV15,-,CATSRQTSGGETQYF,TGTGCCACCAGCAGACAGACTAGCGGGGGGGAGACCCAGTACTTC
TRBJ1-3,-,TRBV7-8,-,CASSLAPGFTGNTIYF,TGTGCCAGCAGCCTCGCCCCCGGGTTCACTGGAAACACCATATATTTT
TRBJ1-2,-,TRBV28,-,CASSLKSFYGYTF,TGTGCCAGCAGTTTAAAGTCTTTCTATGGCTACACCTTC
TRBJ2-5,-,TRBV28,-,CASSLGGQETQYF,TGTGCCAGCAGTTTGGGGGGACAAGAGACCCAGTACTTC
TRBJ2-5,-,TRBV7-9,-,CASSLQRGHQETQYF,TGTGCCAGCAGCCTCCAACGGGGGCACCAAGAGACCCAGTACTTC
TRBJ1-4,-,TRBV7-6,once,CASSPYSRTVGEKLFF,TGTGCCAGCAGCCCCTACTCCCGGACAGTAGGAGAAAAACTGTTTTTT
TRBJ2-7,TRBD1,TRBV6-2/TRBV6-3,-,CASSPRGGTGSYEQYF,TGTGCCAGCAGTCCCCGGGGCGGGACAGGCTCCTACGAGCAGTACTTC
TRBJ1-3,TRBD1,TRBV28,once,CASGTGPSGNTIYF,TGTGCCAGCGGGACAGGGCCTTCTGGAAACACCATATATTTT
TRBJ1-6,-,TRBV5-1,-,CASSLEGPYNSPLHF,TGCGCCAGCAGCTTGGAGGGGCCATATAATTCACCCCTCCACTTT
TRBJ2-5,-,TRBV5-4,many,CASSLPEDTKGTQYF,TGTGCCAGCAGCCTCCCGGAGGACACCAAAGGGACCCAGTACTTC
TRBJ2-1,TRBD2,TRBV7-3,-,CASSRSGRPYNEQFF,TGTGCCAGCAGCCGGAGCGGGAGACCCTACAATGAGCAGTTCTTC
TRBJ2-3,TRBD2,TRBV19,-,CASSISSGTDTQYF,TGTGCCAGTAGTATATCTAGCGGTACAGATACGCAGTATTTT
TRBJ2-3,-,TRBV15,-,CATSRDRAGNGDTQYF,TGTGCCACCAGCAGAGATCGGGCAGGGAACGGAGATACGCAGTATTTT
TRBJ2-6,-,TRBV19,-,CASRTGSSGANVLTF,TGTGCCAGCCGGACGGGGAGCTCTGGGGCCAACGTCCTGACTTTC
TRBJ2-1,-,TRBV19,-,CASSPHGSTRNEQFF,TGTGCCAGTAGTCCGCATGGCTCAACCCGCAATGAGCAGTTCTTC
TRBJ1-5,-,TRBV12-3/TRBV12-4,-,CASRNGGQPQHF,TGTGCCAGCAGGAACGGGGGGCAGCCCCAGCATTTT
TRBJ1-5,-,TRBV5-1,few,CASSLQGMGNQPQHF,TGCGCCAGCAGCTTGCAGGGCATGGGCAATCAGCCCCAGCATTTT
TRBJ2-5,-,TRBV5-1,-,CASSVGQETQYF,TGCGCCAGTTCAGTCGGCCAAGAGACCCAGTACTTC
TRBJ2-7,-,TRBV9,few,CASSVGGSLYEQYF,TGTGCCAGCAGCGTAGGAGGGAGCCTCTACGAGCAGTACTTC
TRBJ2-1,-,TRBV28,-,CASSPETYNEQFF,TGTGCCAGCAGTCCGGAGACTTACAATGAGCAGTTCTTC
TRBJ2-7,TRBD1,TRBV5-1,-,CASTQTGYDEQYF,TGCGCCAGCACCCAGACAGGGTACGACGAGCAGTACTTC
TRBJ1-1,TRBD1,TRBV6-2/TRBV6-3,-,CASSQLIGQGGTEAFF,TGTGCCAGCAGTCAGTTGATCGGACAGGGGGGCACTGAAGCTTTCTTT
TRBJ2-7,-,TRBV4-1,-,CASSQAPSVTYEQYF,TGCGCCAGCAGCCAAGCGCCTAGCGTTACCTACGAGCAGTACTTC
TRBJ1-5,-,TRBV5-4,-,CASSPQGRNQPQHF,TGTGCCAGCAGCCCCCAGGGCCGCAATCAGCCCCAGCATTTT
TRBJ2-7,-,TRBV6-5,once,CASSRQASMDEQYF,TGTGCCAGCAGCAGACAGGCGTCAATGGACGAGCAGTACTTC
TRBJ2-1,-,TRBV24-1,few,CATSETGGHNEQFF,TGTGCCACCAGTGAGACTGGGGGGCACAATGAGCAGTTCTTC
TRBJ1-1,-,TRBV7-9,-,CASSLGGSRGNTEAFF,TGTGCCAGCAGCTTAGGGGGAAGCAGGGGGAACACTGAAGCTTTCTTT
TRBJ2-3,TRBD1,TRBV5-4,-,CASSNRDRGADTQYF,TGTGCCAGCAGCAACCGGGACAGGGGGGCGGATACGCAGTATTTT
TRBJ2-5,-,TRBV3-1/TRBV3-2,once,CASVRGTQETQYF,TGTGCCAGCGTCCGGGGGACCCAAGAGACCCAGTACTTC
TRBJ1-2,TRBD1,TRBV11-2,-,CASSLDRGLWGGYTF,TGTGCCAGCAGCTTGGACAGGGGGCTTTGGGGCGGCTACACCTTC
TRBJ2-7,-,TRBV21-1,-,CASSNKEGRSYEQYF,TGTGCCAGCAGCAATAAAGAGGGACGGTCCTACGAGCAGTACTTC
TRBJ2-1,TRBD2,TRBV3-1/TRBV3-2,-,CASSQGIAGVGNEQFF,TGTGCCAGCAGCCAAGGGATAGCGGGAGTAGGGAATGAGCAGTTCTTC
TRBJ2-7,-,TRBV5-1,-,CASTDSYYEQYF,TGCGCCAGCACCGACAGCTACTACGAGCAGTACTTC
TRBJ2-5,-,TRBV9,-,CASSVAGQQETQYF,TGTGCCAGCAGCGTAGCTGGACAGCAAGAGACCCAGTACTTC
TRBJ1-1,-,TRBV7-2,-,CASSLNWGNTEAFF,TGTGCCAGCAGCTTAAATTGGGGGAACACTGAAGCTTTCTTT
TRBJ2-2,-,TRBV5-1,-,CASSLVVGVDTGELFF,TGCGCCAGCAGCTTGGTCGTTGGGGTGGACACCGGGGAGCTGTTTTTT
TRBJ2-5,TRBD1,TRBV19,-,CASRTGTANQETQYF,TGTGCCAGTAGGACCGGGACAGCAAACCAAGAGACCCAGTACTTC
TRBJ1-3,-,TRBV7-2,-,CASSLTGTVVTGNTIYF,TGTGCCAGCAGCTTGACCGGGACGGTGGTGACGGGAAACACCATATATTTT
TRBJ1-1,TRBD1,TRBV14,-,CASSSAQGSFTEAFF,TGTGCCAGCAGCTCTGCACAGGGGTCATTCACTGAAGCTTTCTTT
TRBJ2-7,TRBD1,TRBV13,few,CASSTDRVSYEQYF,TGTGCCAGCAGCACCGACAGGGTTTCCTACGAGCAGTACTTC
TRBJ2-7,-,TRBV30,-,CAWTGGGSYEQYF,TGTGCCTGGACAGGGGGAGGCTCCTACGAGCAGTACTTC
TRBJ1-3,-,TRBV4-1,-,CASSPRGFGNTIYF,TGCGCCAGCAGCCCCCGTGGATTCGGAAACACCATATATTTT
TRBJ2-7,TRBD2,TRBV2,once,CAGGRDSYEQYF,TGTGCCGGGGGGAGGGACTCCTACGAGCAGTACTTC
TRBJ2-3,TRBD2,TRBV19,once,CASSSGGQYTDTQYF,TGTGCCAGTAGTAGCGGGGGGCAGTACACAGATACGCAGTATTTT
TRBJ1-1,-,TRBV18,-,CASSPGGLNTEAFF,TGTGCCAGCTCTCCGGGGGGGTTGAACACTGAAGCTTTCTTT
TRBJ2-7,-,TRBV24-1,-,CATSDHSIGNAYEQYF,TGTGCCACCAGTGACCACTCTATCGGGAACGCCTACGAGCAGTACTTC
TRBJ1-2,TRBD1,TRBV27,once,CASSRAPDRPNYGYTF,TGTGCCAGCAGTCGCGCCCCGGACAGGCCTAACTATGGCTACACCTTC